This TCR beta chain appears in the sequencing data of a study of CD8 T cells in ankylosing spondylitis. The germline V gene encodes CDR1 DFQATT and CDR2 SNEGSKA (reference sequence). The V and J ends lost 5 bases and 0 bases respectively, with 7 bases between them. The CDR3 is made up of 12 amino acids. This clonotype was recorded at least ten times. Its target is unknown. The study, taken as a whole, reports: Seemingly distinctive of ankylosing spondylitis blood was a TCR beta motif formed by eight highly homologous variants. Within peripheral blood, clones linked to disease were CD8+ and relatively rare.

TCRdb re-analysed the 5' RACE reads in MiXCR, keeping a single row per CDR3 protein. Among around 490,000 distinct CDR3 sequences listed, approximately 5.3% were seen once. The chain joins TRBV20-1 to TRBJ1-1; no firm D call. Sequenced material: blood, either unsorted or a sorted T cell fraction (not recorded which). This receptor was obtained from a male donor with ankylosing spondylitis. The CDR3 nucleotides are TGCAGTGCTTGGCTGATGAACACTGAAGCTTTCTTT. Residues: CSAWLMNTEAFF.